The 9 T cell receptor beta chains below all came from one sample that was sequenced in a study of shared clonotypes between healthy human individuals. Assay used: immunoSEQ multiplex PCR; TCRdb lists only in-frame clones, some missing. The table includes roughly 500,000 clones, approximately 79% detected once. The sequenced sample was PBMCs. The receptors were gathered from a middle-aged woman in good health. Some clones in this sample may be carry-over from other donors' samples.

The rearrangement uses TRBV11-3 and TRBJ2-1, with a tentative D call TRBD2 (6 bases). V was trimmed by 5 bases and J by 4 bases, leaving 12 bases between them. The CDR3 loop spans 14 amino acids. Germline V gene lookup returns CDR1 SGHNT and CDR2 YENEEA. CDR3 nucleotides: TGTGCCAGCAGCCCCGGAGGGCTGTACAATGAGCAGTTCTTC. As protein: CASSPGGLYNEQFF.

The chain links TRBV7-3 to TRBJ2-6; D could derive from TRBD1 or TRBD2 (5 bases each). The CDR3 extends over 16 amino acids. Trimming removed 5 bases at V and 0 bases at J, with 11 bases between. Looked up from germline, CDR1 is SGHTA and CDR2 is FQGTGA. In DNA, the CDR3 is TGTGCCAGCAGCATGGGACCGAGCTCTGGGGCCAACGTCCTGACTTTC. This sequence encodes CASSMGPSSGANVLTF. The whole variable domain, filled in from reference TRBV7-3 and TRBJ2-6, reads GAGVSQTPSNKVTEKGKYVELRCDPISGHTALYWYRQSLGQGPEFLIYFQGTGAADDSGLPNDRFFAVRPEGSVSTLKIQRTERGDSAVYLCASSMGPSSGANVLTFGAGSRLTVL.

V usage is TRBV5-4 and J usage is TRBJ2-1, with 14 bases identical to TRBD2. Germline V gene sequence: CDR1 SGHNT, CDR2 YYREEE (reference sequence). Trimming at V came to 2 bases and at J to 8 bases, leaving 12 bases not matched to a gene. CDR3 size: 18 residues. CDR3 DNA sequence: TGTGCCAGCAGCTTATGGTCCAGGGGACTAGCGGGAGCACATGAGCAGTTCTTC. Residues: CASSLWSRGLAGAHEQFF.

The V call is TRBV7-9, the J call TRBJ1-1; 9 nucleotides agree with TRBD1. Germline CDR1 and CDR2: SEHNR and FQNEAQ (reference sequence). This CDR3 is 17 amino acids long. The ends lost 5 bases at V and 1 base at J; junction bases unmatched: 11. CDR3: CASSPRQGGLQNTEAFF. The CDR3 DNA sequence: TGTGCCAGCAGCCCAAGACAGGGGGGCCTACAGAACACTGAAGCTTTCTTT.

The rearrangement joins TRBV5-5 to TRBJ2-7; 9 bases are a match to TRBD1. V dropped 2 bases and J dropped 3; count of bases not matched to a gene: 9. In germline, CDR1 is SGHKS, CDR2 YYEKEE (reference sequence). This CDR3 contains 16 residues. As DNA, the CDR3 is TGTGCCAGCAGCTTCGCTCCGGGACAGGGACTCTACGAGCAGTACTTC. This gives the protein CASSFAPGQGLYEQYF.

This clone was observed a single time. The sample contains more than one DNA sequence encoding this CDR3. The chain recombines TRBV7-6 with TRBJ2-5, with D tentatively TRBD2 (6 bases). This CDR3 is built from 14 residues. V lost 1 base, J lost 1 base, and 7 bases lay in between. CDR1 SGHVS and CDR2 FNYEAQ come from the germline V gene. CDR3 coding DNA: TGTGCCAGCAGCTTAGGGACTACCCAAGAGACCCAGTACTTC. Its protein is CASSLGTTQETQYF.

The chain carries TRBV6-5 and TRBJ2-1, with no clear D. V dropped 0 bases and J dropped 0 bases, with 9 bases sitting between them. The germline gives CDR1 MNHEY, CDR2 SVGAGI. The CDR3 totals 16 residues. CDR3 region: CASSYSSLSSYNEQFF. CDR3 sequence (DNA): TGTGCCAGCAGTTACTCGTCGTTGAGCTCCTACAATGAGCAGTTCTTC.

The count of this clone is one. The gene calls are TRBV25-1 and TRBJ1-2, with D unresolved. Trimming stripped 8 bases from V and 9 bases from J, with 16 bases between. CDR3 length: 12 residues. In germline, CDR1 is MGHDK, CDR2 SYGVNS. This CDR3 is CASSGSPMSYTF. The CDR3 DNA sequence: TGTGCCAGCTCCGGGAGCCCTATGAGCTACACCTTC.

The chain joins TRBV7-2 to TRBJ2-7; 9 nucleotides line up with TRBD1. CDR1 is SGHTA and CDR2 is FQGNSA in the germline V gene. With V trimmed by 2 bases and J by 5 bases, 4 bases remained unmatched. The length of the CDR3 is 14 residues. The CDR3 spells CASSLSTGGNEQYF. The DNA for the CDR3 is TGTGCCAGCAGCTTAAGCACAGGGGGCAACGAGCAGTACTTC. The whole variable domain, remainder taken from reference TRBV7-2 and TRBJ2-7, is GAGVSQSPSNKVTEKGKDVELRCDPISGHTALYWYRQSLGQGLEFLIYFQGNSAPDKSGLPSDRFSAERTGGSVSTLTIQRTQQEDSAVYLCASSLSTGGNEQYFGPGTRLTVT.